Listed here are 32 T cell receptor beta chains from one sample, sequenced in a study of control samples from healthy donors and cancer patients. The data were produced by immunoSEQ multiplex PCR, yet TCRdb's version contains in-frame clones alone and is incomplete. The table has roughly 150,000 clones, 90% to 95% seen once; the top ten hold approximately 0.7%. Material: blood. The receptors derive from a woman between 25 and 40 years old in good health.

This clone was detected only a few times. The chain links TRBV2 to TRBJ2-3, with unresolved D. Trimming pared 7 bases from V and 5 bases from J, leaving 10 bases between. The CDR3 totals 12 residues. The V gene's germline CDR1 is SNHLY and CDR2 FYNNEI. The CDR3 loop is CASTPFGDTQYF. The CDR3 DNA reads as TGTGCCAGCACGCCTTTTGGAGATACGCAGTATTTT.

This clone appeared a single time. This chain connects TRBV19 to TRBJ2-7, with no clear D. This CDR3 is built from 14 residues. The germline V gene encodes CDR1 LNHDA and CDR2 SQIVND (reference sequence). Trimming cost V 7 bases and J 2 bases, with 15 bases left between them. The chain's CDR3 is CASMREAGTYEQYF. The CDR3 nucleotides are TGTGCCAGTATGCGAGAGGCCGGAACCTACGAGCAGTACTTC.

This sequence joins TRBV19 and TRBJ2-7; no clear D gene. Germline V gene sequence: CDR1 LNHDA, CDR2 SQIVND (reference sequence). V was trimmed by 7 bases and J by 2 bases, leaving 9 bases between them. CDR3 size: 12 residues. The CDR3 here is CASTTKPYEQYF. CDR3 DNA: TGTGCCAGTACCACGAAGCCCTACGAGCAGTACTTC.

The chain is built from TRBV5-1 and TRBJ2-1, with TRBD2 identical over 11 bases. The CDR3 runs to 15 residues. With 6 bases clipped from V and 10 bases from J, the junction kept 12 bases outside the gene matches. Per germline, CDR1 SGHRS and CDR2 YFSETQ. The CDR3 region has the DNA TGCGCCAGCACTTTAACTAGCGGGAGAGGTTTAGAGCAGTTCTTC. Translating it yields CASTLTSGRGLEQFF.

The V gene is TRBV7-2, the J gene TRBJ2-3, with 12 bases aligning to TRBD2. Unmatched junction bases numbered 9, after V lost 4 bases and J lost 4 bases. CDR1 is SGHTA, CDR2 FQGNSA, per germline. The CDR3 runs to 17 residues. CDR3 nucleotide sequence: TGTGCCAGCAGCTCCAGACTAGCGGGAGTGGGGGCAGATACGCAGTATTTT. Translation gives CASSSRLAGVGADTQYF.

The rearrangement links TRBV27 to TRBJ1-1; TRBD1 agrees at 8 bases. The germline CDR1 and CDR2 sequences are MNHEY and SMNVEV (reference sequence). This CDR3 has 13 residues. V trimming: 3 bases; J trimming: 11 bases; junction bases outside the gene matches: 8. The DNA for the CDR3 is TGTGCCAGCAGTTTGGGGCAGGGGGCGCAGGCTTTCTTT. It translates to CASSLGQGAQAFF.

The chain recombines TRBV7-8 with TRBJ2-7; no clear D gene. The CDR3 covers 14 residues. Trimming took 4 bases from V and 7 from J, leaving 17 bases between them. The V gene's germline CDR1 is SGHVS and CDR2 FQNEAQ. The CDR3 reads CASSSPPGLREQYF. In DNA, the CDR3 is TGTGCCAGCAGCTCCCCCCCGGGTTTGAGAGAGCAGTACTTC.

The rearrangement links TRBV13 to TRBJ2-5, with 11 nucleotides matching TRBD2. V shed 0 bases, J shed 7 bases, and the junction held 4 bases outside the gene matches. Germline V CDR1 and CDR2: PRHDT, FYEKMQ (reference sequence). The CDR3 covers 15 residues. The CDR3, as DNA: TGTGCCAGCAGCTTAGGACTAGCGGGAGTGGCGACCCAGTACTTC. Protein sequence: CASSLGLAGVATQYF.

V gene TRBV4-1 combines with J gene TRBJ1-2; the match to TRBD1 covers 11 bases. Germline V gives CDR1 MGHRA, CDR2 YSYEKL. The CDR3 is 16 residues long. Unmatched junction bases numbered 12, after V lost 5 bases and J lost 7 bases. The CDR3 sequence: CASSSIPGQGDSGYTF. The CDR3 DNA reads TGCGCCAGCAGCTCGATACCGGGACAGGGGGATAGTGGCTACACCTTC.

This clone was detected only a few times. CDR3 region: CASSLATYEQYF. CDR3 bases: TGTGCCAGCAGCCTGGCCACCTACGAGCAGTACTTC. This chain uses TRBV5-5 with TRBJ2-7; D uncertain. The CDR3 extends over 12 amino acids. The V gene's germline CDR1 is SGHKS and CDR2 YYEKEE (reference sequence). V lost 4 bases, J lost 2 bases, and 7 bases lay in between.

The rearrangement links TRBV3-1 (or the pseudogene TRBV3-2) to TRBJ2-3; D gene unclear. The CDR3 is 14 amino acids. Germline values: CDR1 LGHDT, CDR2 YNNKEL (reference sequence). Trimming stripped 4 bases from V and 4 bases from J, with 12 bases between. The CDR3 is CASSLARFPDTQYF. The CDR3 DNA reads TGTGCCAGCAGCCTCGCCCGGTTCCCAGATACGCAGTATTTT.

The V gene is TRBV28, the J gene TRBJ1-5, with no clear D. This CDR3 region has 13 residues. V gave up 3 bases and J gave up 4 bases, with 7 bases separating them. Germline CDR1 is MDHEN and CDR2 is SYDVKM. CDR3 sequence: CASSFPLNQPQHF. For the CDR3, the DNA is TGTGCCAGCAGTTTCCCCCTGAATCAGCCCCAGCATTTT.

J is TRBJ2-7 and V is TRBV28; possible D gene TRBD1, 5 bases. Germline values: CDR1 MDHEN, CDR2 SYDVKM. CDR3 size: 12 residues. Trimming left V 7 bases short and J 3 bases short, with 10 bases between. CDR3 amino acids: CASTSGRYEQYF. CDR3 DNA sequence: TGTGCCAGCACCTCAGGGCGCTACGAGCAGTACTTC.

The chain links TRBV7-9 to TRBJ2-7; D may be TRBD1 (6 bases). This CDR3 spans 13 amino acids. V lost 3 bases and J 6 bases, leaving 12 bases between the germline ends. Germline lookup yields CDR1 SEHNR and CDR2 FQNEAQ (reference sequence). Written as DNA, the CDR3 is TGTGCCAGCAGCTTGGTACAGGGATCCGAGCAGTACTTC. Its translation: CASSLVQGSEQYF.

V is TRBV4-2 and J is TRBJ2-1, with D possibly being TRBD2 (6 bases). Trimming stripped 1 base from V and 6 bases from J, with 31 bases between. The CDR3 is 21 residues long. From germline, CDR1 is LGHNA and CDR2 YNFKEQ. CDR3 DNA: TGTGCCAGCAGCCAAGTTATCCTATGGTCCTTACCCGGGACTGGATCCAATGAGCAGTTCTTC. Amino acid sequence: CASSQVILWSLPGTGSNEQFF.

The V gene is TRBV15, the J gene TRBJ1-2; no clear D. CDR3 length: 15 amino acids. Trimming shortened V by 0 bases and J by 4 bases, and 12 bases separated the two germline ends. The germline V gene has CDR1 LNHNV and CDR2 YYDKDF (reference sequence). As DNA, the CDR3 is TGTGCCACCAGCAGAGATCGACACGCTTCCTATGGCTACACCTTC. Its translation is CATSRDRHASYGYTF.

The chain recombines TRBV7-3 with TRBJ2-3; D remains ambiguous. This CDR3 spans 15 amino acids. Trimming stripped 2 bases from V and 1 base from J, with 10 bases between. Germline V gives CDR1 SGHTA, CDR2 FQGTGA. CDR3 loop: CASSLGNIGTDTQYF. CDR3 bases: TGTGCCAGCAGCTTAGGGAACATCGGCACAGATACGCAGTATTTT.

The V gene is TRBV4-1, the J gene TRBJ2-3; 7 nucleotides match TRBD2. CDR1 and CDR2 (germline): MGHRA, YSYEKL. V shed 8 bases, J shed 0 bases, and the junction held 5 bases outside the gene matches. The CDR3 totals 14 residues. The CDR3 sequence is CASDGGGSTDTQYF. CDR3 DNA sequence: TGCGCCAGCGATGGCGGGGGTAGCACAGATACGCAGTATTTT.

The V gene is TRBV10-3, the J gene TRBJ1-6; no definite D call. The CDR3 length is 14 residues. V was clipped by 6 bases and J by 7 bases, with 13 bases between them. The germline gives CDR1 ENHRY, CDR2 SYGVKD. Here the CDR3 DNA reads TGTGCCATCAGCCCGGAGGTCTCCAATTCACCCCTCCACTTT. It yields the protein CAISPEVSNSPLHF.

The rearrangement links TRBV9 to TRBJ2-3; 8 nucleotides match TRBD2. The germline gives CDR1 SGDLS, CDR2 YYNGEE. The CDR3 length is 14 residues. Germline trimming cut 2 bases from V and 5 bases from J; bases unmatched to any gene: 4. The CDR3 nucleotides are TGTGCCAGCAGCGTGTCGGGAGGGGAAGATACGCAGTATTTT. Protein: CASSVSGGEDTQYF.

The CDR3, as DNA: TGTGCCAGCAGCCTGGTCTTCGGGCCGCTGACCGGGGAGCTGTTTTTT. This codes for CASSLVFGPLTGELFF. The V gene is TRBV11-1, the J gene TRBJ2-2; D gene unclear. There are 16 residues in the CDR3. The germline V gene has CDR1 SGHAT and CDR2 FQDESV (reference sequence). V was shortened by 5 bases and J by 5 bases, with 18 bases between the two germline ends. Variable domain in full (rest from reference TRBV11-1 and TRBJ2-2): EAEVAQSPRYKITEKSQAVAFWCDPISGHATLYWYRQILGQGPELLVQFQDESVVDDSQLPKDRFSAERLKGVDSTLKIQPAELGDSAMYLCASSLVFGPLTGELFFGEGSRLTVL.

DNA for the CDR3: TGCGCCAGCAGCGAAGCTGGACTGGAACACGAGCAGTACTTC. It translates to CASSEAGLEHEQYF. This chain links TRBV4-1 with TRBJ2-7, with D perhaps TRBD2 (5 bases). Germline V gene sequence: CDR1 MGHRA, CDR2 YSYEKL. There are 14 residues in the CDR3. The V end was cut by 5 bases, the J end by 5 bases, with 16 bases between.

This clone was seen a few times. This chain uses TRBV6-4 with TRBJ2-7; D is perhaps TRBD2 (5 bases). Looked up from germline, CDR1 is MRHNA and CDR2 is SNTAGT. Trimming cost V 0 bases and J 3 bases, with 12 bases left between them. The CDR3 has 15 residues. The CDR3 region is CASSDSDRAGYEQYF. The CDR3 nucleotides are TGTGCCAGCAGTGACTCAGATAGGGCGGGCTACGAGCAGTACTTC.

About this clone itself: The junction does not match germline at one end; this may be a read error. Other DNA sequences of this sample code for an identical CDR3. The CDR3: CASSPRQATNEKLFF. The CDR3 DNA follows: TGCGCCAGCAGCCCACGACAGGCAACTAATGAAAAACTGTTTTTT. The chain couples TRBV28 to TRBJ1-4, with TRBD1 as a possible D gene (6 bases). The CDR3 totals 15 residues. The germline V gene encodes CDR1 MDHEN and CDR2 SYDVKM. The whole variable domain, remainder taken from reference TRBV28 and TRBJ1-4, is DVKVTQSSRYLVKRTGEKVFLECVQDMDHENMFWYRQDPGLGLRLIYFSYDVKMKEKGDIPEGYSVSREKKERFSLILESASTNQTSMYLCASSPRQATNEKLFFGSGTQLSVL.

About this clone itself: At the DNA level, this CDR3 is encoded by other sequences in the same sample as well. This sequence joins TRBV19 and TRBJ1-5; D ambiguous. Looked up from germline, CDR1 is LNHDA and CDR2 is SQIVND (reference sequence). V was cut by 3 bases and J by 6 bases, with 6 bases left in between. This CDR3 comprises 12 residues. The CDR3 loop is CASSIEGQPQHF. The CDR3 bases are TGTGCCAGTAGTATCGAGGGTCAGCCCCAGCATTTT.

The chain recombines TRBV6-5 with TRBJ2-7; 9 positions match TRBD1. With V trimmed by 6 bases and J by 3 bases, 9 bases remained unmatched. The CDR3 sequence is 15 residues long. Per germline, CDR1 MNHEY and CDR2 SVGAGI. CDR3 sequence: CASRHPGQGVYEQYF. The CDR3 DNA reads TGTGCCAGCAGGCATCCGGGACAGGGAGTCTACGAGCAGTACTTC.

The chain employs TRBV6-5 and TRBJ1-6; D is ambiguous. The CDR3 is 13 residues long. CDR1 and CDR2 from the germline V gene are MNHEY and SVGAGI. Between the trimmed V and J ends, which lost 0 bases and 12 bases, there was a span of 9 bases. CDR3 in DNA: TGTGCCAGCAGTTACTCGGGCAGACTACCCCTCCACTTT. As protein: CASSYSGRLPLHF.

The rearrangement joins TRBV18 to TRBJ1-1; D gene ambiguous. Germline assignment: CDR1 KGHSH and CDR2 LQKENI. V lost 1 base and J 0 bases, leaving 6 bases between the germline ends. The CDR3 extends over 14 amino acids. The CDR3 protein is CASSPQGLNTEAFF. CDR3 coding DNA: TGTGCCAGCTCACCACAGGGTCTGAACACTGAAGCTTTCTTT.

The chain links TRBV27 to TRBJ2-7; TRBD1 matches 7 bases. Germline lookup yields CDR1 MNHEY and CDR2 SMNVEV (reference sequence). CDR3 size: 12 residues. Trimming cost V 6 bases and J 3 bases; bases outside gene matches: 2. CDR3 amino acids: CASRQGLYEQYF. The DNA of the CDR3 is TGTGCCAGCAGACAGGGGCTCTACGAGCAGTACTTC.

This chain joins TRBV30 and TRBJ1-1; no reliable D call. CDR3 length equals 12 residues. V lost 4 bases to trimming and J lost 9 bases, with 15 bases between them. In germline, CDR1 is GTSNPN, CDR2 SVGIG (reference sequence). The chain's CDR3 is CAWKGLEGQAFF. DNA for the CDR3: TGTGCCTGGAAGGGCCTCGAGGGTCAAGCTTTCTTT.

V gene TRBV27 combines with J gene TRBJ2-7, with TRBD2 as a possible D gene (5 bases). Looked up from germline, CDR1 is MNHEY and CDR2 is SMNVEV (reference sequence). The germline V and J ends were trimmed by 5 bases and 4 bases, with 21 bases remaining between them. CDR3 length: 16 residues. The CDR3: CASSPSSRRNGYEQYF. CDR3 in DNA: TGTGCCAGCAGTCCCTCTAGCCGGAGAAATGGATACGAGCAGTACTTC.

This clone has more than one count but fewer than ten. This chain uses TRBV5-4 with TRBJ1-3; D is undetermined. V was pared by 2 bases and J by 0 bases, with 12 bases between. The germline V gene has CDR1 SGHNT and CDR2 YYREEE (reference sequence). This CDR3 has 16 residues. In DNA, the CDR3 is TGTGCCAGCAGCTTAGGAACGACCGGCTCTGGAAACACCATATATTTT. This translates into CASSLGTTGSGNTIYF.